Listed below are T cell receptor beta chains from one sample, sequenced in a study of T cells after yellow fever vaccination. MiXCR was run by TCRdb on the 5' RACE reads, yielding one entry per CDR3 protein. In the table there are about 340,000 distinct CDR3 sequences, about 12% of which are singletons. This specimen was CD4+ T cells sorted from PBMCs, taken 15 days after the yellow fever booster vaccination. Receptors originate from a man between 18 and 35 years old who received the YFV17D yellow fever vaccine. CDR3s include the opening cysteine and the closing phenylalanine or tryptophan. D genes are given only for firm matches. For some rows the clone size is stated as once, few or many, or as a class when expanded; others skip it.

size: few; J: TRBJ2-3; V: TRBV12-5; D: .; DNA: TGTGCTAGTGGCACAATGACCAGCACAGATACGCAGTATTTT; CDR3: CASGTMTSTDTQYF
size: few; J: TRBJ2-1; V: TRBV5-4; D: TRBD2; DNA: TGTGCCAGCAGCTTGGCTACTAGCGGCCACAATGAGCAGTTCTTC; CDR3: CASSLATSGHNEQFF
size: many; J: TRBJ1-1; V: TRBV4-3; D: TRBD1; DNA: TGCGCCAGCAGCCAAGAAAATACCGGGACAGGGTCCGCTTTCTTT; CDR3: CASSQENTGTGSAFF
size: few; J: TRBJ1-4; V: TRBV12-3/TRBV12-4; D: .; DNA: TGTGCCAGCAGTTTCCGGGAAAAACTGTTTTTT; CDR3: CASSFREKLFF
size: few; J: TRBJ1-1; V: TRBV7-2; D: TRBD1; DNA: TGTGCCAGCAGCACGAGACAGGGGGGCACTGAAGCTTTCTTT; CDR3: CASSTRQGGTEAFF
size: .; J: TRBJ1-5; V: TRBV7-2; D: .; DNA: TGTGCCAGCAGCATGGGACACAATCAGCCCCAGCATTTT; CDR3: CASSMGHNQPQHF
size: few; J: TRBJ1-1; V: TRBV5-1; D: .; DNA: TGCGCCAGCAGCTTGAACAGGGAGGTTAGGGCTTTCTTT; CDR3: CASSLNREVRAFF
size: few; J: TRBJ2-5; V: TRBV6-6; D: TRBD2; DNA: TGTGCCAGCAGCTACCGTGGGACTAGCGGGGGGGCACTCGGGACCCAGTACTTC; CDR3: CASSYRGTSGGALGTQYF
size: .; J: TRBJ1-4; V: TRBV29-1; D: TRBD1; DNA: TGCAGCTCCGGGACAGAGGAAAAACTGTTTTTT; CDR3: CSSGTEEKLFF
size: .; J: TRBJ1-5; V: TRBV27; D: .; DNA: TGTGCCAGCAGTTTATACGGCGGTAGCAATCAGCCCCAGCATTTT; CDR3: CASSLYGGSNQPQHF
size: few; J: TRBJ2-1; V: TRBV5-1; D: .; DNA: TGCGCCAGCACTTTGCCCTCCTACAATGAGCAGTTCTTC; CDR3: CASTLPSYNEQFF
size: few; J: TRBJ2-2; V: TRBV4-2; D: .; DNA: TGTGCCAGCAGCCAAGATAGACAGCTCACCGGGGAGCTGTTTTTT; CDR3: CASSQDRQLTGELFF
size: .; J: TRBJ2-7; V: TRBV9; D: .; DNA: TGTGCCAGCAGCCCATATACAGGGACCGAGCAGTACTTC; CDR3: CASSPYTGTEQYF
size: .; J: TRBJ2-2; V: TRBV25-1; D: .; DNA: TGTGCCAGCTCTGAACCCCCAGTCGGCGGGGAGCTGTTTTTT; CDR3: CASSEPPVGGELFF
size: few; J: TRBJ1-5; V: TRBV7-9; D: .; DNA: TGTGCCAGCAGCGGGCCCGGACAGTTTGACCAGCCCCAGCATTTT; CDR3: CASSGPGQFDQPQHF
size: few; J: TRBJ1-1; V: TRBV12-3/TRBV12-4; D: .; DNA: TGTGCCAGCAGTTTCTGGGGCGCCACTGAAGCTTTCTTT; CDR3: CASSFWGATEAFF
size: few; J: TRBJ1-2; V: TRBV7-2; D: .; DNA: TGTGCCAGCAGCTTAGAGAATATGCTCGGCTACACCTTC; CDR3: CASSLENMLGYTF
size: many; J: TRBJ1-5; V: TRBV20-1; D: TRBD1; DNA: TGCAGTGCCCAGGGGGCCGGCAATCAGCCCCAGCATTTT; CDR3: CSAQGAGNQPQHF
size: .; J: TRBJ1-4; V: TRBV19; D: .; DNA: TGTGCCAGTAGTATAGGAGCAACTAATGAAAAACTGTTTTTT; CDR3: CASSIGATNEKLFF
size: .; J: TRBJ2-1; V: TRBV20-1; D: TRBD2; DNA: TGCAGTGCTAGAGGAAGCGGGGGGAACTCCTACAATGAGCAGTTCTTC; CDR3: CSARGSGGNSYNEQFF
size: many; J: TRBJ2-1; V: TRBV11-2; D: .; DNA: TGTGCCAGCAGCGACACTAACGAAGACAATGAGCAGTTCTTC; CDR3: CASSDTNEDNEQFF
size: .; J: TRBJ1-5; V: TRBV20-1; D: .; DNA: TGCAGTGCTAGAGACACAAGGGAAGGCAATCAGCCCCAGCATTTT; CDR3: CSARDTREGNQPQHF
size: few; J: TRBJ1-5; V: TRBV15; D: .; DNA: TGCGCCACCAGCAGTGACACAGATCAGCCCCAGCATTTT; CDR3: CATSSDTDQPQHF
size: many; J: TRBJ2-7; V: TRBV18; D: TRBD1; DNA: TGTGCCAGCTCACCGAGGACAGGGTCCCCCTACGAGCAGTACTTC; CDR3: CASSPRTGSPYEQYF